The T cell receptor beta chain described here comes from a study of T cells expressing NK-cell markers. About the research overall: The study drew TCR beta repertoires from sorted CD3+CD56+NKG2C+, CD3+CD56+NKG2C- and CD3+CD56-NKG2C+ T cells.

Regarding this clonotype: Its specificity is unknown.

Study results and caveats: About 1.0-7.0% of CD8+ T cells in about six donors belonged to dominant NKG2C+ clonotypes.

The CDR3 contains 16 residues. Germline values: CDR1 SQVTM, CDR2 ANQGSEA. 5'RACE template switching built TCR beta cDNA with unique molecular identifiers. Using the 5' RACE reads, TCRdb records one entry per CDR3 protein without DNA. This sample contains over 150,000 distinct CDR3 sequences. The V call is TRBV29-1, the J call TRBJ2-2; TCRdb outputs TRBD1, but without DNA this stays unchecked. Sequencing was done on a sample of blood T cells: a sorted CD56 or NKG2C T cell subset, CD4+ or CD8+ T cells, or bulk PBMC T cells (not recorded which). The TCR comes from a man aged 18-70 years in good health. The CDR3: CSVGGARAGSTGELFF.